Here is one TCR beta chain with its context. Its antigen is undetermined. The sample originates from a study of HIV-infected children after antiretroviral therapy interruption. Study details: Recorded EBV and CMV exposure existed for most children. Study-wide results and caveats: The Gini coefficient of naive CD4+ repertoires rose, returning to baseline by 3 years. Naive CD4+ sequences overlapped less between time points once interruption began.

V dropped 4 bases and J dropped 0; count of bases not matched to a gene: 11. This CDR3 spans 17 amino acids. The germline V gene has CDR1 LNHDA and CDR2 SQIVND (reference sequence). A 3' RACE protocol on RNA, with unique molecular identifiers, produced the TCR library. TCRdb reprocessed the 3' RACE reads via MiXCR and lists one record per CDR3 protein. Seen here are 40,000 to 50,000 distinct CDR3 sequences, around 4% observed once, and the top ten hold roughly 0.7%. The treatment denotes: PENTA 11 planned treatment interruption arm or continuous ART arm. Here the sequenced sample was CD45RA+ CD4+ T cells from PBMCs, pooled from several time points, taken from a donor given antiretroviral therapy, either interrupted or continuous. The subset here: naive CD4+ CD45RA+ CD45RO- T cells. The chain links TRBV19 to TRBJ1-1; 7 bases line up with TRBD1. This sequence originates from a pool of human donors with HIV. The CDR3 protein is CASSRDRDRLVNTEAFF. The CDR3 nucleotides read TGTGCCAGTAGTAGAGACAGGGATAGGCTTGTGAACACTGAAGCTTTCTTT.